This TCR beta chain derives from a study of T cell responses to AZD1222 COVID-19 vaccine. Some clones are missing from TCRdb's copy, which holds only in-frame ones; the method was immunoSEQ multiplex PCR. The table records some 150,000 clones, roughly 85% of them present only once. Remarks on this clone: Its specificity is unknown.

The germline V gene has CDR1 MNHEY and CDR2 SMNVEV (reference sequence). The CDR3 consists of 13 residues. Trimming left V 4 bases short and J 0 bases short, with 6 bases between. Points from the study as a whole: Scientists sampled the repertoires only once the peak T cell response had passed. It should be noted that donors were predominantly white British and more often female, and clonal diversity was possibly underestimated. Seropositivity was recorded at baseline in only 6 or 7 AZD1222 recipients.

The V and J genes are TRBV27 and TRBJ1-2; D is ambiguous. This clonotype was obtained from an adult who received the MenACWY meningococcal vaccine as a control. The material sequenced was peripheral blood, taken 28 days after the second dose of the MenACWY control vaccine. CDR3 in DNA: TGTGCCAGCAGTTCATACCCTAACTATGGCTACACCTTC. This encodes CASSSYPNYGYTF.